This T cell receptor beta chain was observed in a study of CD8+ T cells in alopecia areata. Study results and limitations: It was observed that many expanded lesional clones persisted in scalp and blood during tofacitinib. Affected scalp, especially in alopecia totalis/universalis, had a higher clonality than normal scalp did.

Comment on this clone: No antigen is known for it.

After isolation, RNA underwent reverse transcription to generate cDNA as the sequencing template. The table came from immunoSEQ multiplex PCR; TCRdb's copy has only in-frame clones and leaves some out. The sample carries fewer than 110,000 clones, about nine tenths recorded once. The CDR3 consists of 16 residues. Germline V lookup: CDR1 SGHTA, CDR2 FQGNSA. After removal of 3 bases from V and 6 bases from J, the junction contained 8 bases not matched to a gene. Treatment in this sample: oral pan-JAK inhibitor, 5-10 mg twice daily. Peripheral blood and lesional scalp punch biopsies came from alopecia areata patients.

The genes are TRBV7-2 and TRBJ2-7, with 13 bases fitting TRBD2. The TCR was taken from a human donor with alopecia areata. This material consisted of CD8+ T cells sorted from blood, taken between weeks 30 and 35, from a patient treated with tofacitinib. The CDR3 nucleotides are TGTGCCAGCAGCTTCGGACTAGCGGGAGAAAGTAGCGAGCAGTACTTC. This codes for CASSFGLAGESSEQYF.